Sequencing of this T cell receptor (beta chain) was carried out in a study of T cell responses to AZD1222 COVID-19 vaccine. General study findings and limits: Unmutated variant regions are reportedly targeted by nearly half of spike-specific TCRs.

This clone was found once. Its antigen is not identified. Sequencing was performed with immunoSEQ multiplex PCR; in TCRdb, only in-frame clones are kept and a portion is missing. The sample holds 75,000 to 100,000 clones, approximately 90% seen once. This CDR3 has 12 residues. V was trimmed by 4 bases and J by 5 bases, leaving 6 bases between them. Germline V gene lookup returns CDR1 SGHAT and CDR2 FQNNGV. The chain combines TRBV11-2 with TRBJ2-1, with D maybe TRBD2 (5 bases). This specimen consisted of peripheral blood, obtained on day 0 of AZD1222 vaccination. This sequence originates from an adult in good health. The CDR3 loop reads CASSSGNNEQFF. CDR3 DNA: TGTGCCAGCAGCTCCGGGAACAATGAGCAGTTCTTC. Full variable domain (missing parts from reference TRBV11-2 and TRBJ2-1): EAGVAQSPRYKIIEKRQSVAFWCNPISGHATLYWYQQILGQGPKLLIQFQNNGVVDDSQLPKDRFSAERLKGVDSTLKIQPAKLEDSAVYLCASSSGNNEQFFGPGTRLTVL.